This T cell receptor (beta chain) was observed in a study of blood T cell repertoires in COVID-19. Looking at the study overall: COVID-19 samples, acute and convalescent, were from the United States, Italy and Spain. Sample material is recorded as cDNA or gDNA derived from T cells, B-cell-depleted T cells, or PBMCs.

The method was immunoSEQ multiplex PCR; TCRdb's version includes in-frame clones alone and lacks a portion of them. The table records under 200,000 clones, 85% to 90% of them present only once. The CDR3 runs to 15 residues. CDR1 is SGHKS, CDR2 YYEKEE, per germline (reference sequence). V lost 4 bases, J lost 4 bases, and 6 bases stayed unmatched. This chain connects TRBV5-5 to TRBJ2-1; 9 bases map to TRBD2. This clonotype originated in a man between 18 and 35 years old with acute or convalescent COVID-19. Specimen: peripheral blood. CDR3: CASSTGLARYNEQFF. Written as DNA, the CDR3 is TGTGCCAGCAGCACCGGACTAGCGAGATACAATGAGCAGTTCTTC.